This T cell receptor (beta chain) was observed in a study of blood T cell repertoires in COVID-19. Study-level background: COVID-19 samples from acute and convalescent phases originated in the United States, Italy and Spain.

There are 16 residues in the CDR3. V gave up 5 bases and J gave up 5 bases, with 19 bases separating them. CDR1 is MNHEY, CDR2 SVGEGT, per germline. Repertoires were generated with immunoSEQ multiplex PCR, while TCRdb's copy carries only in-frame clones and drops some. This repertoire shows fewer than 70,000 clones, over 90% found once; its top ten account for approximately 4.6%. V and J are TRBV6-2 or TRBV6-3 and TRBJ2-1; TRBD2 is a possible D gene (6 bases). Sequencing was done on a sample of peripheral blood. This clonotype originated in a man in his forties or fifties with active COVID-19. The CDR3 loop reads CASSATGLFVDNEQFF. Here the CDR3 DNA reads TGTGCCAGCAGTGCGACGGGACTCTTCGTGGACAATGAGCAGTTCTTC.